This T cell receptor beta chain was found in a study of blood T cell repertoires in COVID-19. Whole-study context: Some COVID-19 samples were acute and others convalescent; all came from the United States, Italy and Spain. Sample material is recorded as cDNA or gDNA derived from T cells, B-cell-depleted T cells, or PBMCs.

The CDR3 is 16 residues long. CDR1 SGHAT and CDR2 FQNNGV come from the germline V gene. V was trimmed by 5 bases and J by 6 bases, leaving 20 bases between them. Authors' data handling: Cell counts per sample came from amplifying reference gene primers. The data were produced by immunoSEQ multiplex PCR, yet TCRdb's version contains in-frame clones alone and is incomplete. For V, J and clone size, that table is used; D and trimming come from the DNA. The data contain around 270,000 clones, roughly 86% of them seen just once; the ten biggest clones take up around 9.5%. This clonotype originated in a middle-aged man who had recovered from COVID-19. This chain uses TRBV11-2 with TRBJ2-1, with a tentative D call TRBD2 (7 bases). Sequencing was done on a sample of peripheral blood. CDR3 residues: CASSQTRGGPGNEQFF. CDR3 DNA: TGTGCCAGCAGCCAGACGAGGGGGGGGCCGGGCAATGAGCAGTTCTTC.